The 25 T cell receptor beta chains in this list originate from one sample, sequenced in a study of cytomegalovirus exposure and HLA in healthy donors. 13 Jbeta primers and 60 Vbeta primers were used for the PCR. The assay was immunoSEQ multiplex PCR, and TCRdb's table has in-frame clones only and misses some. Among 100,000 to 150,000 clones listed, about three quarters were seen once. What was sequenced was PBMCs. The source of these receptors is a woman aged 60-75 years in good health and CMV-seropositive.

This chain's CDR3 is CASSQGLSGRRFNEQFF. CDR3 coding DNA: TGCGCCAGCAGCCAGGGTCTTAGCGGGAGACGTTTCAATGAGCAGTTCTTC. The gene calls are TRBV4-1 and TRBJ2-1; TRBD2 aligns across 9 bases. CDR1 and CDR2 (germline): MGHRA, YSYEKL. This CDR3 spans 17 amino acids. The V gene end was trimmed by 3 bases and the J gene end by 6 bases; junction bases not matched to a gene: 12.

The chain uses TRBV7-9 and TRBJ2-7; no clear D gene. The CDR3 consists of 15 residues. The V gene lost 1 base and the J gene lost 3 bases, with 13 bases spanning the gap. The germline V gene encodes CDR1 SEHNR and CDR2 FQNEAQ (reference sequence). The CDR3 spells CASSLVSVPSYEQYF. The CDR3 nucleotides are TGTGCCAGCAGCTTAGTATCGGTCCCTAGCTACGAGCAGTACTTC.

The CDR3 is CASTRRGGLSFEQYF. CDR3 DNA sequence: TGTGCCAGCACCCGGCGGGGGGGGTTGTCGTTCGAGCAGTACTTC. V and J are TRBV6-5 and TRBJ2-7, with 9 bases aligning to TRBD2. Trimming removed 7 bases from V and 6 bases from J; junction bases left unmatched: 13. The CDR3 is 15 amino acids. The germline V gene has CDR1 MNHEY and CDR2 SVGAGI.

CDR3 residues: CASSTGLGQPQHF. The CDR3 nucleotides are TGTGCCAGCAGCACCGGACTGGGTCAGCCCCAGCATTTT. The rearrangement uses TRBV7-3 and TRBJ1-5; D ambiguous. The CDR3 is 13 amino acids. Deletions cut 5 bases from V and 6 bases from J, with 11 bases between. The germline V gene encodes CDR1 SGHTA and CDR2 FQGTGA.

The chain links TRBV30 to TRBJ1-1, with TRBD1 as a possible D gene (5 bases). V was shortened by 0 bases and J by 5 bases, with 10 bases between the two germline ends. The germline V gene has CDR1 GTSNPN and CDR2 SVGIG (reference sequence). The CDR3 spans 13 residues. The CDR3 sequence: CAWSVARGTEAFF. Written as DNA, the CDR3 is TGTGCCTGGAGTGTAGCTCGGGGGACTGAAGCTTTCTTT.

The J gene is TRBJ2-5, the V gene TRBV7-9; TRBD2 agrees at 14 bases. The CDR3 has 16 amino acids. The V and J ends lost 4 bases and 4 bases, in that order; junction bases with no gene match: 5. Per the germline V gene, CDR1 is SEHNR and CDR2 is FQNEAQ (reference sequence). CDR3 DNA: TGTGCCAGCAGCTGGGGACTAGCGGGAGTCGGAGAGACCCAGTACTTC. Translated: CASSWGLAGVGETQYF.

The chain carries TRBV2 and TRBJ1-5; 12 bases fit TRBD1. The ends lost 6 bases at V and 9 bases at J; junction bases unmatched: 3. Germline values: CDR1 SNHLY, CDR2 FYNNEI. This CDR3 comprises 13 residues. CDR3 coding DNA: TGTGCCAGCAGCGGGACAGGGGGCCCGCCCCAGCATTTT. Translated: CASSGTGGPPQHF.

The chain joins TRBV14 to TRBJ2-7, with D perhaps matching TRBD2 (5 bases). There are 17 residues in the CDR3. V gave up 4 bases and J gave up 2 bases, with 21 bases separating them. Germline V lookup: CDR1 SGHDN, CDR2 FVKESK. DNA for the CDR3: TGTGCCAGCAGCCCCCTCGGGGTAGGGTTGAAAACCTACGAGCAGTACTTC. It encodes CASSPLGVGLKTYEQYF.

This clone was detected only a few times. At the DNA level, this CDR3 is encoded by other sequences in the same sample as well. The chain carries TRBV18 and TRBJ2-5, with D hard to call. V was shortened by 6 bases and J by 4 bases, with 12 bases between the two germline ends. This CDR3 has 13 amino acids. Germline assignment: CDR1 KGHSH and CDR2 LQKENI. The CDR3 bases are TGTGCCAGCTCCTTCATAGTCCGAGAGACCCAGTACTTC. This encodes CASSFIVRETQYF.

The CDR3 DNA follows: TGTGCCAGCAGCCCGGACAGGGGCAATCAGCCCCAGCATTTT. This gives the protein CASSPDRGNQPQHF. The rearrangement joins TRBV7-6 to TRBJ1-5; 8 nucleotides align to TRBD1. With 5 bases clipped from V and 2 bases from J, the junction kept 2 bases outside the gene matches. From germline, CDR1 is SGHVS and CDR2 FNYEAQ. This CDR3 is 14 amino acids long. The full variable domain, completed using reference TRBV7-6 and TRBJ1-5, is GAGVSQSPRYKVTKRGQDVALRCDPISGHVSLYWYRQALGQGPEFLTYFNYEAQQDKSGLPNDRFSAERPEGSISTLTIQRTEQRDSAMYRCASSPDRGNQPQHFGDGTRLSIL.

The V gene is TRBV19, the J gene TRBJ2-5; no reliable D call. Germline values: CDR1 LNHDA, CDR2 SQIVND (reference sequence). The ends were cut back, 6 bases at V and 4 bases at J, with 6 bases in the middle. The CDR3 is 11 amino acids. CDR3 region: CASRAGETQYF. DNA of the CDR3: TGTGCCAGTAGAGCTGGAGAGACCCAGTACTTC. Full variable domain (missing parts from reference TRBV19 and TRBJ2-5): DGGITQSPKYLFRKEGQNVTLSCEQNLNHDAMYWYRQDPGQGLRLIYYSQIVNDFQKGDIAEGYSVSREKKESFPLTVTSAQKNPTAFYLCASRAGETQYFGPGTRLLVL.

The chain carries TRBV7-2 and TRBJ1-5; 10 bases line up with TRBD1. This CDR3 comprises 15 residues. CDR1 SGHTA and CDR2 FQGNSA come from the germline V gene. Unmatched junction bases numbered 6, after V lost 5 bases and J lost 5 bases. DNA of the CDR3: TGTGCCAGCAGCCCCGGACAGGGGGTCTATCAGCCCCAGCATTTT. Residues: CASSPGQGVYQPQHF.

The chain carries TRBV27 and TRBJ2-1; 11 bases line up with TRBD2. The CDR3 is made up of 18 amino acids. The germline V gene encodes CDR1 MNHEY and CDR2 SMNVEV (reference sequence). V shed 7 bases and J 4 bases; nucleotides not matched to a gene: 15. This CDR3 is CASTLRGSGGASYNEQFF. Written as DNA, the CDR3 is TGTGCCAGCACCCTAAGGGGTAGCGGGGGGGCCTCTTACAATGAGCAGTTCTTC.

A single count supports this clone. V and J are TRBV6-5 and TRBJ1-2; a possible D gene is TRBD1 (5 bases). The V and J ends lost 7 bases and 0 bases respectively, with 12 bases between them. The CDR3 is 14 amino acids. The V gene's germline CDR1 is MNHEY and CDR2 SVGAGI. The CDR3 loop is CASTRSTANYGYTF. As DNA, the CDR3 is TGTGCCAGCACCCGATCGACAGCTAACTATGGCTACACCTTC.

This rearrangement joins TRBV10-3 to TRBJ1-2; possibly TRBD1 for D (5 bases). CDR3 length: 13 residues. V lost 4 bases and J lost 5, with 11 bases in between. Germline V gene sequence: CDR1 ENHRY, CDR2 SYGVKD. The CDR3 protein is CAISGGAGYGYTF. CDR3 in DNA: TGTGCCATCAGTGGCGGGGCCGGATATGGCTACACCTTC.

This clone occurred a few times. This chain links TRBV9 with TRBJ1-1; D is perhaps TRBD1 (6 bases). Germline CDR1 SGDLS, CDR2 YYNGEE. The V end lost 4 bases, the J end lost 1 base, and 14 bases lay between the germline ends. CDR3 length: 15 residues. CDR3 bases: TGTGCCAGCAGCCCGAGGGTACAGGGGAACACTGAAGCTTTCTTT. Translated: CASSPRVQGNTEAFF. The whole variable domain, remainder taken from reference TRBV9 and TRBJ1-1, is DSGVTQTPKHLITATGQRVTLRCSPRSGDLSVYWYQQSLDQGLQFLIQYYNGEERAKGNILERFSAQQFPDLHSELNLSSLELGDSALYFCASSPRVQGNTEAFFGQGTRLTVV.

The chain has TRBV4-3 and TRBJ2-2; tentative D call: TRBD1 (5 bases). The CDR3 covers 19 residues. Germline values: CDR1 LGHNA, CDR2 YSLEER. The V and J ends lost 0 bases and 0 bases respectively, with 17 bases between them. CDR3 sequence reads: CASSQELGVVLANTGELFF. The CDR3 DNA sequence: TGCGCCAGCAGCCAAGAGTTAGGGGTGGTGCTCGCGAACACCGGGGAGCTGTTTTTT.

The chain uses TRBV6-5 and TRBJ2-7, with 8 bases identical to TRBD1. This CDR3 has 14 residues. V was pared by 7 bases and J by 1 base, with 6 bases of the junction left unmatched. CDR1 and CDR2 (germline): MNHEY, SVGAGI. The CDR3 DNA sequence: TGTGCCAGCACGGATACAGGGGGTTCCTACGAGCAGTACTTC. Its translation is CASTDTGGSYEQYF.

This chain connects TRBV12-5 to TRBJ1-5, with a tentative D call TRBD1 (5 bases). CDR3 length equals 15 residues. Per germline, CDR1 LGHNT and CDR2 FRNRAP. With 1 base removed from V and 6 bases from J, the gap between germline ends came to 13 bases. The CDR3 protein is CASGLEGKARQPQHF. The DNA for the CDR3 is TGTGCTAGTGGTTTGGAGGGGAAAGCGCGTCAGCCCCAGCATTTT. Full variable domain (rest looked up from reference TRBV12-5 and TRBJ1-5): DARVTQTPRHKVTEMGQEVTMRCQPILGHNTVFWYRQTMMQGLELLAYFRNRAPLDDSGMPKDRFSAEMPDATLATLKIQPSEPRDSAVYFCASGLEGKARQPQHFGDGTRLSIL.

This clone was found a few times. The chain joins TRBV9 to TRBJ1-3; D unresolved. The CDR3 runs 14 residues. CDR1 is SGDLS, CDR2 YYNGEE, per germline. V lost 0 bases, J lost 0 bases, and 4 bases lay in between. This chain's CDR3 is CASSVAGSGNTIYF. The CDR3 coding sequence is TGTGCCAGCAGCGTAGCAGGCTCTGGAAACACCATATATTTT.

The chain uses TRBV14 and TRBJ1-6; D is unresolved. Per germline, CDR1 SGHDN and CDR2 FVKESK. V lost 0 bases, J lost 9 bases, and 6 bases lay in between. The length of the CDR3 is 13 residues. CDR3 sequence reads: CASSQDSGSPLHF. CDR3 coding DNA: TGTGCCAGCAGCCAAGATAGCGGTTCACCCCTCCACTTT.

The rearrangement links TRBV11-2 to TRBJ2-1, with TRBD1 matching 8 bases. Germline CDR1 reads SGHAT; CDR2 reads FQNNGV. With V trimmed by 0 bases and J by 6 bases, 10 bases remained unmatched. The CDR3 totals 17 residues. The CDR3: CASSLDLPGTGFNEQFF. The CDR3 nucleotides are TGTGCCAGCAGCTTAGACCTTCCGGGGACAGGTTTCAATGAGCAGTTCTTC.

The V gene is TRBV27, the J gene TRBJ1-5, with TRBD1 identical over 10 bases. Per germline, CDR1 MNHEY and CDR2 SMNVEV (reference sequence). J was trimmed by 1 base and V by 5 bases; bases with no gene match: 2. The CDR3 spans 15 residues. The CDR3 nucleotides read TGTGCCAGCAGTCGACAGGGGGCCAGCAATCAGCCCCAGCATTTT. Translated: CASSRQGASNQPQHF.

The V call is TRBV18, the J call TRBJ2-2; TRBD1 is a possible D gene (5 bases). Per germline, CDR1 KGHSH and CDR2 LQKENI. This CDR3 comprises 16 residues. The V and J ends lost 4 bases and 2 bases respectively, with 14 bases between them. CDR3 DNA: TGTGCCAGCTCACAGGGGATCCCTACCAACACCGGGGAGCTGTTTTTT. As protein: CASSQGIPTNTGELFF.

The chain employs TRBV4-3 and TRBJ2-4; D gene ambiguous. Germline assignment: CDR1 LGHNA and CDR2 YSLEER. The length of the CDR3 is 12 residues. The V end lost 0 bases, the J end lost 9 bases, and 6 bases lay between the germline ends. CDR3 bases: TGCGCCAGCAGCCAAGATCGCGGCATTCAGTACTTC. Its protein product is CASSQDRGIQYF.